Listed below are T cell receptor beta chains from one sample, sequenced in a study of blood T cells in healthy people across ages. TCRdb re-derived calls from the 5' RACE reads in MiXCR, one entry per CDR3 protein. The profile shows more than 1.4 million distinct CDR3 sequences, approximately 40% of them singletons. Sequenced input: blood. These receptors came from a woman in her late teens or twenties in good health. Each CDR3 is given with its conserved first and last residue. D genes are given only for firm matches. Part of the rows lack a size; the others show once, few, many or a class for expanded clones.

. | 13 | TRBJ1-1 | few | TRBV27 | TGTGCCAGCAGTAAAGGGGGATTCGCTGAAGCTTTCTTT | CASSKGGFAEAFF
. | 17 | TRBJ1-4 | . | TRBV10-3 | TGTGCCATCAGTGAGCCCACAGGTGGGGCAACTAATGAAAAACTGTTTTTT | CAISEPTGGATNEKLFF
. | 13 | TRBJ1-2 | few | TRBV10-3 | TGTGCCATTACCGCCACAGGGAACTATGGCTACACCTTC | CAITATGNYGYTF
. | 16 | TRBJ2-1 | . | TRBV11-2 | TGTGCCAGCAGCTTATCCGGTAGGACCGCCTACAATGAGCAGTTCTTC | CASSLSGRTAYNEQFF
. | 12 | TRBJ2-7 | few | TRBV12-3/TRBV12-4 | TGTGCCAGCAGTCGGATGTCCTACGAGCAGTACTTC | CASSRMSYEQYF
TRBD2 | 14 | TRBJ2-5 | few | TRBV11-2 | TGTGCCAGCAGTGTCGGGGGGAGAGGGGAGACCCAGTACTTC | CASSVGGRGETQYF
. | 11 | TRBJ1-1 | . | TRBV2 | TGTGCCAGCAGCCACAGGGCGGAAGCTTTCTTT | CASSHRAEAFF
. | 16 | TRBJ2-5 | . | TRBV20-1 | TGCAGTGCAACCCTTCCGACGGCTAGCGTCGAAGAGACCCAGTACTTC | CSATLPTASVEETQYF
. | 16 | TRBJ1-2 | . | TRBV12-3/TRBV12-4 | TGTGCCAGCAGCAAGTTTGTTAGGGTAGCTAACTATGGCTACACCTTC | CASSKFVRVANYGYTF
TRBD1 | 15 | TRBJ1-1 | . | TRBV5-6 | TGTGCCAGCAGCTTGGGGGACAGGGGGCGAACTGAAGCTTTCTTT | CASSLGDRGRTEAFF
. | 15 | TRBJ2-7 | . | TRBV6-5 | TGTGCCAGCAGTTACGATTTGGGGGGCCCCTACGAGCAGTACTTC | CASSYDLGGPYEQYF
. | 14 | TRBJ2-7 | . | TRBV5-1 | TGCGCCAGCAGCACGGGGACAATCAGAGGCGAGCAGTACTTC | CASSTGTIRGEQYF
TRBD2 | 16 | TRBJ2-5 | . | TRBV6-1 | TGTGCCAGCAGACCTGGGGCGGGAGTCCCACAAGAGACCCAGTACTTC | CASRPGAGVPQETQYF
. | 14 | TRBJ2-7 | . | TRBV9 | TGTGCCAGCTCCGACGGGGGGCTATTGGACGAGCAGTACTTC | CASSDGGLLDEQYF
. | 11 | TRBJ2-5 | . | TRBV20-1 | TGCAGCCCCGAGGGCGGGGAGACCCAGTACTTC | CSPEGGETQYF
. | 16 | TRBJ2-3 | . | TRBV7-2 | TGTGCCAGCAGGTCGGACGCCTGGGGTAGCACAGATACGCAGTATTTT | CASRSDAWGSTDTQYF
. | 14 | TRBJ1-4 | . | TRBV27 | TGTGCCCAGGAAGGGGGGACAACTAATGAAAAACTGTTTTTT | CAQEGGTTNEKLFF
. | 11 | TRBJ2-2 | few | TRBV29-1 | TGCAGCGTCCAGCGGGTCGGGGAGCTGTTTTTT | CSVQRVGELFF
. | 14 | TRBJ1-4 | once | TRBV12-3/TRBV12-4 | TGTGCCAGCAGTTACAGTAGTTTTAATGAAAAACTGTTTTTT | CASSYSSFNEKLFF
. | 14 | TRBJ1-1 | few | TRBV2 | TGTGCCAGCAGCCAAAGGGAGACGAACACTGAAGCTTTCTTT | CASSQRETNTEAFF
TRBD1 | 18 | TRBJ1-5 | . | TRBV12-3/TRBV12-4 | TGTGCCAGCAGTTCCCGGACAGGGGGAGCCATTAGCAATCAGCCCCAGCATTTT | CASSSRTGGAISNQPQHF
TRBD2 | 15 | TRBJ2-5 | . | TRBV9 | TGTGCTAGCAGCGGAAACGGGGGGGCCTTGGAGACCCAGTACTTC | CASSGNGGALETQYF
. | 14 | TRBJ2-3 | . | TRBV6-5 | TGTGCCACCAGTTCCCCCAGGGGTACAGATACGCAGTATTTT | CATSSPRGTDTQYF
. | 12 | TRBJ2-5 | few | TRBV20-1 | TGCAGTGCTAGAGATCCCCCGGAGACCCAGTACTTC | CSARDPPETQYF
. | 14 | TRBJ2-1 | few | TRBV6-1 | TGTGCCAGCAGACCCGGGACGGCGGTCAATGAGCAGTTCTTC | CASRPGTAVNEQFF
. | 14 | TRBJ2-1 | once | TRBV4-1 | TGCGCCAGCAGCCAAGGTCGGACTGAAGAGACCCAGTTCTTC | CASSQGRTEETQFF
. | 14 | TRBJ1-5 | . | TRBV20-1 | TGCAGTGCTAGACAGGGTAATGAAGATCAGCCCCAGCATTTT | CSARQGNEDQPQHF
. | 14 | TRBJ2-7 | . | TRBV2 | TGTGCCAGTGAGAGTACGGACACCTCCTACGAGCAGTACTTC | CASESTDTSYEQYF
. | 13 | TRBJ1-2 | few | TRBV12-3/TRBV12-4 | TGTGCCAGCAGTGCGGTAGGGACCGAGGGCTACACCTTC | CASSAVGTEGYTF